A selection of T cell receptor beta chains follows, all from one sample in a study of somatic mutations in cytotoxic T cells in rheumatoid arthritis. Sequencing was performed with immunoSEQ multiplex PCR; in TCRdb, only in-frame clones are kept and a portion is missing. The sample has about 12,000 clones, approximately 74% seen once; the top ten hold roughly 9.8%. Sequencing was performed on CD8+ T cells sorted from blood. These TCRs come from a man in his 70s in good health. Each CDR3 is given with its conserved first and last residue. Each record gives: J gene, clone size, V gene, D gene, CDR3 DNA, CDR3 protein. The D gene is left open where the match is weak. Clone size appears in some rows only: once, few, many, or a class for an expanded clone.

TRBJ1-1 once TRBV19 NA TGTGCCAGTACCCTCGGGACAGAAGCTTTCTTT CASTLGTEAFF
TRBJ1-2 NA TRBV14 TRBD1 TGTGCCAGCAGCGGGACAGCGAACTATGGCTACACCTTC CASSGTANYGYTF
TRBJ2-7 NA TRBV27 NA TGTGCCAGCAGTTTATCGAGGGGGAGGGTCTACGAGCAGTACTTC CASSLSRGRVYEQYF
TRBJ2-1 NA TRBV21-1 NA TGTGCCAGCAGCAAAGGGGCAGCTCACAATGAGCAGTTCTTC CASSKGAAHNEQFF
TRBJ2-2 NA TRBV27 NA TGTGCCAGCAGAGAGGTGACCGGGGAGCTGTTTTTT CASREVTGELFF
TRBJ2-1 NA TRBV19 NA TGTGCCAGTAGTATAGGGACTGTGCGAAGCTCCTACAATGAGCAGTTCTTC CASSIGTVRSSYNEQFF
TRBJ2-1 once TRBV6-4 TRBD2 TGTGCCAGCAGTGACGAGGGACTAGCGAGGAATGAGCAGTTCTTC CASSDEGLARNEQFF
TRBJ1-5 NA TRBV7-2 NA TGTGCCAGCAGCTGGGGGGCTAATCAGCCCCAGCATTTT CASSWGANQPQHF
TRBJ1-5 few TRBV10-3 NA TGTGCCATCAGTGAGTCAGGTCAGGGAAATCAGCCCCAGCATTTT CAISESGQGNQPQHF
TRBJ1-6 NA TRBV7-9 NA TGTGCCAGCAGCAACCACCGGGCCGCGGATTCACCCCTCCACTTT CASSNHRAADSPLHF
TRBJ1-4 NA TRBV7-9 TRBD1 TGTGCCAGCAGCGCCACAAGGGGGCCTGAAAAACTGTTTTTT CASSATRGPEKLFF
TRBJ1-3 NA TRBV4-1 NA TGCGCCAGCAGCCAATTGGCTCAGGGGTTGGGAAACACCATATATTTT CASSQLAQGLGNTIYF
TRBJ1-2 NA TRBV9 NA TGTGCCAGCAGCGTAGATGGAGGGGTTGTCTATGGCTACACCTTC CASSVDGGVVYGYTF
TRBJ1-1 NA TRBV27 NA TGTGCCAGCAGTCGGGCGGGGTACGATCTCCGGACTGAAGCTTTCTTT CASSRAGYDLRTEAFF
TRBJ1-1 NA TRBV10-1 TRBD1 TGCGCCAGCAGTGAGTCCCTGTTGGGGACAGGGAAGGATGCTTTCTTT CASSESLLGTGKDAFF
TRBJ1-6 NA TRBV4-3 NA TGCGCCAGCAGCCAAGGGCAGGGTAGTTCACCCCTCCACTTT CASSQGQGSSPLHF
TRBJ2-7 NA TRBV7-9 TRBD1 TGTGCCAGCAGCAACCTGGGACAGGGCCTAGGCGAGCAGTACTTC CASSNLGQGLGEQYF
TRBJ1-4 NA TRBV4-3 NA TGCGCCAGCAGCCAAGTAACAGCCTCAACTAATGAAAAACTGTTTTTT CASSQVTASTNEKLFF
TRBJ2-1 NA TRBV27 NA TGTGCCAGCAGTCTCCTCAGCTCCTACAATGAGCAGTTCTTC CASSLLSSYNEQFF
TRBJ1-5 NA TRBV7-8 NA TGTGCCAGCAGCTCACCTCTTGGGCAGGGTAGGGGCAATCAGCCCCAGCATTTT CASSSPLGQGRGNQPQHF
TRBJ2-1 NA TRBV28 NA TGTGCCAGCAGTTTATTTGGACAGAGCTCCTACAATGAGCAGTTCTTC CASSLFGQSSYNEQFF
TRBJ1-4 NA TRBV7-6 TRBD1 TGTGCCAGCAGCTTAGGCGACAGGGCTCTCGGGGAAAAACTGTTTTTT CASSLGDRALGEKLFF
TRBJ2-2 NA TRBV10-3 TRBD2 TGTGCCATCAGTGATCCGGAGCTAGCGGGAGTAGAAAGGACCGGGGAGCTGTTTTTT CAISDPELAGVERTGELFF
TRBJ1-1 NA TRBV5-1 NA TGCGCCAGCAGCTTGGCCGATAGGGGTGGGAGTTGGAACACTGAAGCTTTCTTT CASSLADRGGSWNTEAFF
TRBJ2-1 NA TRBV10-3 TRBD2 TGTGCCATCAGTGAGTCGCCTTCCGGGGGGGCGAACAATGAGCAGTTCTTC CAISESPSGGANNEQFF
TRBJ1-1 few TRBV5-1 TRBD1 TGCGCCAGCAGCACGGACAGGGGGTATTCTATGAACACTGAAGCTTTCTTT CASSTDRGYSMNTEAFF
TRBJ1-1 NA TRBV28 TRBD1 TGTGCCAGCAGTTTTCTCCGAGGCAGGGGGCTTGAAGCTTTCTTT CASSFLRGRGLEAFF
TRBJ1-4 NA TRBV5-1 TRBD1 TGCGCCAGCAGCTTGGAGACAGGGGTTAATGAAAAACTGTTTTTT CASSLETGVNEKLFF
TRBJ2-3 NA TRBV4-1 NA TGCGCCAGCAGCCAAGATGGGGCTGCCACATGGGATACGCAGTATTTT CASSQDGAATWDTQYF
TRBJ2-1 NA TRBV27 NA TGTGCCAGCAGTTTTTATGGTGAGCAGTTCTTC CASSFYGEQFF
TRBJ2-1 medium-sized TRBV9 NA TGTGCCAGCAGTCCTATCTCCTACAATGAGCAGTTCTTC CASSPISYNEQFF
TRBJ2-1 NA TRBV10-2 TRBD2 TGCGCCAGCAGTGGGCTACCTCGGACTAGCGGGAATAATGAGCAGTTCTTC CASSGLPRTSGNNEQFF
TRBJ2-3 NA TRBV7-2 NA TGTGCCAGCAGCTTGAGTGTTGACGGCACAGATACGCAGTATTTT CASSLSVDGTDTQYF
TRBJ2-1 NA TRBV7-9 NA TGTGCCAGCAGCTTACAGGTGGTAGTGCGGTTGGAGGAGCAGTTCTTC CASSLQVVVRLEEQFF
TRBJ2-1 few TRBV29-1 NA TGCAGCGTTGAATGGGGGAATCGATACAATGAGCAGTTCTTC CSVEWGNRYNEQFF
TRBJ1-6 NA TRBV28 NA TGTGCCAGCAGTTCGGGCAGGGATTCGACCTCACCCCTCCACTTT CASSSGRDSTSPLHF
TRBJ2-6 NA TRBV4-3 TRBD2 TGCGCCAGCAGCGGACTAGCGGGCTCTGGGGCCAACGTCCTGACTTTC CASSGLAGSGANVLTF
TRBJ2-1 NA TRBV19 TRBD2 TGTGCCAGTAAAATCAGCGGGGTCTACAATGAGCAGTTCTTC CASKISGVYNEQFF
TRBJ2-7 once TRBV4-1 NA TGCGCCAGCAGCCAAGATAATGGAGAATCGAGCGAGCAGTACTTC CASSQDNGESSEQYF
TRBJ2-3 NA TRBV27 NA TGTGCCAGCGGAGAGGCTTACAGCCGGGATACGCAGTATTTT CASGEAYSRDTQYF
TRBJ2-7 NA TRBV7-2 TRBD2 TGTGCCAGCAGCTTTTTGCGGGGGAACTCCTACGAGCAGTACTTC CASSFLRGNSYEQYF